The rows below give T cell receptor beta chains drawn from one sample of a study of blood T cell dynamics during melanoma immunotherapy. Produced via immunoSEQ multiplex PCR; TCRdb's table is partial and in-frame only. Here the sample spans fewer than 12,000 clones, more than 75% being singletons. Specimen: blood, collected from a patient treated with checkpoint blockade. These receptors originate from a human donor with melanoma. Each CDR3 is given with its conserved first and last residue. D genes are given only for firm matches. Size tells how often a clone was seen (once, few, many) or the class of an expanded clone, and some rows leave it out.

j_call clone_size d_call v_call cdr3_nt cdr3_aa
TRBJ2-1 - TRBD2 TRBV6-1 TGTGCCAGCCGGACTAGCGGGGGCAATGAGCAGTTCTTC CASRTSGGNEQFF
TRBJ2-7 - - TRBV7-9 TGTGCCAGCAGCTCGGACTACTACGAGCAGTACTTC CASSSDYYEQYF
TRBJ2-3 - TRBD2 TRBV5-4 TGTGCCAGCAGTGGAGCGGGGCTTCCTCCGGATACGCAGTATTTT CASSGAGLPPDTQYF
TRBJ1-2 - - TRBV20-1 TGCAGTGCTCGCCGCCCCTATGGCTACACCTTC CSARRPYGYTF
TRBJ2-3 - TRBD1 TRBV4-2 TGTGCCAGCAGCCAAGAAGTGACAGGGATAGATACGCAGTATTTT CASSQEVTGIDTQYF
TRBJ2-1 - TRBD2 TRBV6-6 TGTGCCAGCAGTCCCGGACTGCGGGGGGGCCGAAATGAGCAGTTCTTC CASSPGLRGGRNEQFF
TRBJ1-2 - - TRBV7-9 TGTGCCAGCAGCTTAGAGGGGACACCCGAGGCTGGCTACACCTTC CASSLEGTPEAGYTF
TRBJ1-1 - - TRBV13 TGTGCCAGCAGCTTGGTATGGGACGGCAAGAACACTGAAGCTTTCTTT CASSLVWDGKNTEAFF
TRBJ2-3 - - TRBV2 TGTGCCAGCCATCGCTGGGAGACTATAGTAGAGGCAGATACGCAGTATTTT CASHRWETIVEADTQYF
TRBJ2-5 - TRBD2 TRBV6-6 TGTGCCAGCAGCCGCGGCGAGAGCGGGAAAGAGACCCAGTACTTC CASSRGESGKETQYF
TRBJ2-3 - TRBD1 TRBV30 TGTGCCTGGAGTACCGGGGGGACAGGGGTTTCAGATACGCAGTATTTT CAWSTGGTGVSDTQYF
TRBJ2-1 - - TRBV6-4 TGTGCCAGCAGACGTGGGGGCCACTCCTACAATGAGCAGTTCTTC CASRRGGHSYNEQFF
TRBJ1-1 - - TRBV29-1 TGCAGCGTTGATACGGTTAACACTGAAGCTTTCTTT CSVDTVNTEAFF
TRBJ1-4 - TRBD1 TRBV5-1 TGCGCCAGCAGCTCCGGGACAGGGAATGAAAAACTGTTTTTT CASSSGTGNEKLFF
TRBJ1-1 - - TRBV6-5 TGTGCCAGCAGGAGAGGTTTCGGGGAAATCACTGAAGCTTTCTTT CASRRGFGEITEAFF
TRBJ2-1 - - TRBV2 TGTGCCAGCAGTGAGACCGGCCCCTACAATGAGCAGTTCTTC CASSETGPYNEQFF
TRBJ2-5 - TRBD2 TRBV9 TGTGCCAGCAGCCCAGGACTAGCGGGGGAGACCCAGTACTTC CASSPGLAGETQYF
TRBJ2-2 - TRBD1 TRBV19 TGTGCCAGTAGTATAGGACAGGGCGCCACCGGGGAGCTGTTTTTT CASSIGQGATGELFF
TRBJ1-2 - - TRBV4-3 TGCGCCAGCAGCCAAGTAAAACAGCCTAACTATGGCTACACCTTC CASSQVKQPNYGYTF
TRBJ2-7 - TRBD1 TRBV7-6 TGTGCCAGCAGCTTAAACGTCGGAGAGGGACAGGGTGAAGAGCAGTACTTC CASSLNVGEGQGEEQYF
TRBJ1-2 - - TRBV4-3 TGCGCCAGCAGCCAAGAACCGGGGGGCAAGGGTGGCTACACCTTC CASSQEPGGKGGYTF
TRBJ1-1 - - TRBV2 TGTGCCAGCAGATTCGACAGATGGGAAGCTTTCTTT CASRFDRWEAFF
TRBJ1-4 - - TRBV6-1 TGTGCCAGCAAAGTCGCCTCAGAGAATGAAAAACTGTTTTTT CASKVASENEKLFF
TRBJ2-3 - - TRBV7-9 TGTGCCAGCAGCTCATATGGGGATACGCAGTATTTT CASSSYGDTQYF
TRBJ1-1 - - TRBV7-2 TGTGCCAGCAGCTTAGATCCCGTGAACACTGAAGCTTTCTTT CASSLDPVNTEAFF
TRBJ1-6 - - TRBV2 TGTGCCAGCAGTGAAAATCAGGGCTGGGTCTCACCCCTCCACTTT CASSENQGWVSPLHF
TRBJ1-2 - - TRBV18 TGTGCCAGCTCACCATTGCCTGCGTCTAACTATGGCTACACCTTC CASSPLPASNYGYTF
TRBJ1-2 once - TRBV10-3 TGTGCCATCAGTGAGTCGGGGGATATTGGAGGCTACACCTTC CAISESGDIGGYTF
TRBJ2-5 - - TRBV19 TGTGCCAGTTCCCGTAACAGCGGGCCCCAAGAGACCCAGTACTTC CASSRNSGPQETQYF
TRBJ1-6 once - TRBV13 TGTGCCAGCAGCTTAACAGGGATTTCCTATAATTCACCCCTCCACTTT CASSLTGISYNSPLHF
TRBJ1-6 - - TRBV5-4 TGTGCCAGCAGCACCGCCGGGGGAAGTAATTCACCCCTCCACTTT CASSTAGGSNSPLHF
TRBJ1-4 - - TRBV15 TGTGCCACCAGCAGAGATTTCATTGGGGCTGAAAAACTGTTTTTT CATSRDFIGAEKLFF
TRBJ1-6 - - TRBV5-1 TGCGCCAGCAGCTTGGAGGACCCCTATAATTCACCCCTCCACTTT CASSLEDPYNSPLHF
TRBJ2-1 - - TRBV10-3 TGTGCCATCAGTGATTGGGGAGATGAGCAGTTCTTC CAISDWGDEQFF
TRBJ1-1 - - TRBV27 TGTGCCAGCAGTCTGAGCAACACTGAAGCTTTCTTT CASSLSNTEAFF
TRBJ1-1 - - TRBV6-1 TGTGCCAGCAGTGACTTCTCCGTTCATTGGGCTTTCTTT CASSDFSVHWAFF
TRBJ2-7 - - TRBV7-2 TGTGCCAGCAGCTTAGATCAGTCCTACGAGCAGTACTTC CASSLDQSYEQYF
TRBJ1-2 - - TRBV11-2 TGTGCCAGCAGCAAAGGACAGAAACCCCTCTATGGCTACACCTTC CASSKGQKPLYGYTF
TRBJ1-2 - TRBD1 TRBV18 TGTGCCAGCTCACCTACAGGGGGCGGAAGGGATGGCTACACCTTC CASSPTGGGRDGYTF
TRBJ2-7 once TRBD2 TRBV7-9 TGTGCCAGCAGCCTAGGGACTAGCGAGTACGAGCAGTACTTC CASSLGTSEYEQYF
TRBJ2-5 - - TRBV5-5 TGTGCCAGCAGCTTGTATTCACAAGAGACCCAGTACTTC CASSLYSQETQYF
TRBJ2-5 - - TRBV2 TGTGCCAGCAGTGAAGGGCCCCCGTACCAAGAGACCCAGTACTTC CASSEGPPYQETQYF
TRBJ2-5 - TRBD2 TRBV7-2 TGTGCCAGCAGCTTAATCCTAGCGGAAGAGACCCAGTACTTC CASSLILAEETQYF
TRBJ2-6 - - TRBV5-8 TGTGCCAGCAGCCCGGGGGTCGCCGGGGCCAACGTCCTGACTTTC CASSPGVAGANVLTF
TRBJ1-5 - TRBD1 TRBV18 TGTGCCAGCTCACCACGGAGACAGGGGAGCCAGCCCCAGCATTTT CASSPRRQGSQPQHF
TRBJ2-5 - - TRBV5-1 TGCGCCAGCAGTTTTGGAGCCGAGACCCAGTACTTC CASSFGAETQYF
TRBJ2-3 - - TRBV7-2 TGTGCCAGCAGCCAAGGGACCTACGTCTCCACAGATACGCAGTATTTT CASSQGTYVSTDTQYF
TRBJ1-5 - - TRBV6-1 TGTGCCAGCAGCGAGGCAGGGAGGAATCAGCCCCAGCATTTT CASSEAGRNQPQHF
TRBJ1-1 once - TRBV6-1 TGTGCCAGCAGGCTATATATCACTGAAGCTTTCTTT CASRLYITEAFF
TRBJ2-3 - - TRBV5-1 TGCGCCAGCAGCCCGGGCCCCCACCCTGATACGCAGTATTTT CASSPGPHPDTQYF
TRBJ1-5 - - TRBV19 TGTGCCAGTAGTAACCAGGGAGGCAATCAGCCCCAGCATTTT CASSNQGGNQPQHF
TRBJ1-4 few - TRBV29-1 TGCAGCCATTCCGAGGGGTCAACTAATGAAAAACTGTTTTTT CSHSEGSTNEKLFF
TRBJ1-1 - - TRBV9 TGTGCCAGCAGCAGGGGGACGAACACTGAAGCTTTCTTT CASSRGTNTEAFF
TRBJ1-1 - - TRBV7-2 TGTGCCAGCAGGCCCCAAAACACTGAAGCTTTCTTT CASRPQNTEAFF
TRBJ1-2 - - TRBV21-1 TGTGCCAGCAGCAACAGGGGGCGAGCGGGAGGCTACACCTTC CASSNRGRAGGYTF
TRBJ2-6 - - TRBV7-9 TGTGCCAGCAGCCACACCAGCTCTGGGGCCAACGTCCTGACTTTC CASSHTSSGANVLTF
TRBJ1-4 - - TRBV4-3 TGCGCCAGCAGCCAAGATATGGCAGGGTCGAATGAAAAACTGTTTTTT CASSQDMAGSNEKLFF
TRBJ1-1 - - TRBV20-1 TGCAGTGCTCCGGGGGGCACTGAAGCTTTCTTT CSAPGGTEAFF
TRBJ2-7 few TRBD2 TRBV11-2 TGTGCCAGCAGCTTTGCTAGCGGGGGTATTCACTTC CASSFASGGIHF